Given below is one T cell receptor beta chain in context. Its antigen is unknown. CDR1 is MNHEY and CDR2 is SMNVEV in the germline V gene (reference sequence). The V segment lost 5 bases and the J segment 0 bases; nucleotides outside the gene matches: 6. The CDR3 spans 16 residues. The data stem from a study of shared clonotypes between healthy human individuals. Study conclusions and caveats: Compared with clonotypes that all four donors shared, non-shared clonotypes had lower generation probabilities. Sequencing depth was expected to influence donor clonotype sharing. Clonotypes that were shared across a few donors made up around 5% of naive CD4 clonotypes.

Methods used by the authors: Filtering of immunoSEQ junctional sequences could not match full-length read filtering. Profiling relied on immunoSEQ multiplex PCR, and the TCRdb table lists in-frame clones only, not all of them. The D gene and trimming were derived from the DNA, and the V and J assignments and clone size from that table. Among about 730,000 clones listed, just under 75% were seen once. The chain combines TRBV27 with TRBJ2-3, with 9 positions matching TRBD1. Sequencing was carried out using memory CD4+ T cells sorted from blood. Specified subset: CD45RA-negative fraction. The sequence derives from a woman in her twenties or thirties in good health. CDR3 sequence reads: CASSRTGVSSTDTQYF. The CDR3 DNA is TGTGCCAGCAGTAGGACAGGGGTCTCTAGCACAGATACGCAGTATTTT.